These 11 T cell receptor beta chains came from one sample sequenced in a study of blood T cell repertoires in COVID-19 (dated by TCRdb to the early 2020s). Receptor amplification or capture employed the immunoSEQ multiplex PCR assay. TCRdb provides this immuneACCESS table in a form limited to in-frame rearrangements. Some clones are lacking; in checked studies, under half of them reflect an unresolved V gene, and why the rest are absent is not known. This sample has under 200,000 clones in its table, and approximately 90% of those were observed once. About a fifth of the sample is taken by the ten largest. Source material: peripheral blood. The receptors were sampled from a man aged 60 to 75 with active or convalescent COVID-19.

The CDR3 is CASSDGQGEVNQPQHF. The CDR3 bases are TGTGCCAGCAGTGATGGACAGGGGGAGGTAAATCAGCCCCAGCATTTT. This sequence joins TRBV6-1 and TRBJ1-5, with 10 bases matching TRBD1. Germline trimming cut 3 bases from V and 4 bases from J; bases unmatched to any gene: 6. CDR3 size: 16 residues. Germline-derived CDR1 and CDR2 are MNHNS and SASEGT.

CDR3 DNA sequence: TGTGCCAGTAGTAAAGACAGGGCAGGCTGGACCCAGCATTTT. It codes for CASSKDRAGWTQHF. The chain joins TRBV19 to TRBJ1-5, with 7 positions matching TRBD1. Germline CDR1 and CDR2: LNHDA and SQIVND (reference sequence). The CDR3 covers 14 residues. Unmatched junction bases numbered 11, after V lost 4 bases and J lost 11 bases.

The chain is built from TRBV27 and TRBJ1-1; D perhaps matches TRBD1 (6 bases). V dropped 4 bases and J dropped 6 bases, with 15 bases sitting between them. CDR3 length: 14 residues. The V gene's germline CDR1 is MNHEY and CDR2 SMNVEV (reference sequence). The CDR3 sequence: CASSSSYRVPEAFF. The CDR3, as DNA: TGTGCCAGCAGTTCTAGCTACAGGGTTCCTGAAGCTTTCTTT.

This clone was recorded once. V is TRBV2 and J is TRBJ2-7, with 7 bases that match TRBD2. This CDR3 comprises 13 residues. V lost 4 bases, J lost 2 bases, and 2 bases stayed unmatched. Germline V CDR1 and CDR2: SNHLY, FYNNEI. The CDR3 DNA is TGTGCCAGCAGTGGAAGCGGGACCTACGAGCAGTACTTC. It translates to CASSGSGTYEQYF.

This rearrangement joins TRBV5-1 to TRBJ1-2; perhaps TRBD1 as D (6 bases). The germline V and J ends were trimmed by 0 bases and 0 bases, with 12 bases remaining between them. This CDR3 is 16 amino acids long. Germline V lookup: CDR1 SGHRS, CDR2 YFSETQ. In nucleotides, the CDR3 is TGCGCCAGCAGCTTGGAGACAGGAGTGGCTAACTATGGCTACACCTTC. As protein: CASSLETGVANYGYTF.

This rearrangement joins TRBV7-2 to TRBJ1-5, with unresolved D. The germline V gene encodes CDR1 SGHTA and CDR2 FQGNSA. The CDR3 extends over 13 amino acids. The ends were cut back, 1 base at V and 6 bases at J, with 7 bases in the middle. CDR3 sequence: CASSLGGSQPQHF. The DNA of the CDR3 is TGTGCCAGCAGCTTAGGAGGGTCTCAGCCCCAGCATTTT. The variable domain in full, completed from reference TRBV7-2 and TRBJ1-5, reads GAGVSQSPSNKVTEKGKDVELRCDPISGHTALYWYRQSLGQGLEFLIYFQGNSAPDKSGLPSDRFSAERTGGSVSTLTIQRTQQEDSAVYLCASSLGGSQPQHFGDGTRLSIL.

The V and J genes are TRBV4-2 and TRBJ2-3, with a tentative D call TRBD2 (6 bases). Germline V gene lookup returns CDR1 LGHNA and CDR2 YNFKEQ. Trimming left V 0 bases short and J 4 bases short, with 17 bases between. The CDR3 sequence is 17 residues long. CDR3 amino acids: CASSQDSQGAGADTQYF. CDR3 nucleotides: TGTGCCAGCAGCCAAGATTCCCAGGGAGCGGGCGCAGATACGCAGTATTTT.

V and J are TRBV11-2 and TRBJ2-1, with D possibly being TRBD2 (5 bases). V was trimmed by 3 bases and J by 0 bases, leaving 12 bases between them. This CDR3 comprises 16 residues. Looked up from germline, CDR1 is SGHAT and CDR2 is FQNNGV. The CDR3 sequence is CASSFSASSSYNEQFF. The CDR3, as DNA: TGTGCCAGCAGCTTTAGCGCCTCGAGCTCCTACAATGAGCAGTTCTTC.

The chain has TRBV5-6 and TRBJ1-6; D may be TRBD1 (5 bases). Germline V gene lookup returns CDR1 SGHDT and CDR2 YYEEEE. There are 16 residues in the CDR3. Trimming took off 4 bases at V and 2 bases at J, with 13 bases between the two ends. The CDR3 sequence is CASSPARQTYNSPLHF. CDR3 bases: TGTGCCAGCAGCCCAGCCCGACAGACCTATAATTCACCCCTCCACTTT.

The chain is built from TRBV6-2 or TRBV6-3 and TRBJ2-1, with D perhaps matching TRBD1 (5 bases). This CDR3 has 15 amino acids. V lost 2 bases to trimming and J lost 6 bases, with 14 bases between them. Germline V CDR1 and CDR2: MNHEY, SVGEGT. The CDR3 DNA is TGTGCCAGCAGTTACAGTATGGCAGGGTCCAATGAGCAGTTCTTC. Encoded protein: CASSYSMAGSNEQFF.

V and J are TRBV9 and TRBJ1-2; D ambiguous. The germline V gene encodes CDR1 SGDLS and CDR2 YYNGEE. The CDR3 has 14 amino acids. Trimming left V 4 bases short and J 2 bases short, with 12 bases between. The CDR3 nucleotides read TGTGCCAGCAGCTCCTCTTACCGGAACTATGGCTACACCTTC. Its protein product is CASSSSYRNYGYTF. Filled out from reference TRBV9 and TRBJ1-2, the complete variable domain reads DSGVTQTPKHLITATGQRVTLRCSPRSGDLSVYWYQQSLDQGLQFLIQYYNGEERAKGNILERFSAQQFPDLHSELNLSSLELGDSALYFCASSSSYRNYGYTFGSGTRLTVV.